This TCR beta chain was captured in a study of cytomegalovirus exposure and HLA in healthy donors (dated by TCRdb to between 2016 and 2019). General notes on the study: An earlier analysis of 587 of the donors reported over 250 Gb of sequence data and 95 million to 140 million unique TCR beta sequences obtained from around 170 million T cells. The number of typed donors differed by locus: roughly 629-630 for A, B, C, DRB1 and DQB1; approximately 520 for DQA1; roughly 600 for DPA1; and roughly 490 for DPB1. The later analysis used no new phenotypic data to find candidate immune exposures, relying instead on TCR beta sequences and their occurrence across donors. An earlier analysis of 587 of the donors applied high-throughput TCR beta sequencing to assess whether each TCR beta V gene segment acted as functional or pseudogenic. A few DR-DQ haplotypes were handled as single units for association and clustering because linkage in the cohort was strong. Alongside the repertoire data, information on donor age, sex, ethnicity and CMV serostatus was compiled. Among about 370 genotyped donors of the cohort, an average of around 240,000 unique TCR beta nucleotide sequences was sequenced per donor, of which about 19% were non-productive. Approximately 300 gigabases of sequencing data and about 92 million unique TCR sequences made up an early release that covered 640 HLA-typed donors. Every discovery cohort repertoire had been produced on one sequencing platform. Genome-wide SNP genotypes for about three fifths of the 666 donors were used in a later genetic analysis, which treated that subset as a discovery cohort. The T cell repertoires of under 750 subjects were profiled by immunosequencing and related to cytomegalovirus serostatus. Along with the roughly 700-subject first cohort, a separate validation cohort of around 110 different subjects was used. Both class I and class II loci were covered by HLA typing, at four-digit resolution. Of the 398 genotyped donors, around 81% fell in the genetic ancestry cluster associated with self-reported Caucasian donors. The study combined high-throughput TCR immunosequencing, statistical association of individual TCRs with disease status, and machine learning to predict cytomegalovirus infection status. A later analysis re-analyzed previously published TCR beta repertoires from roughly 690 donors and added high-resolution HLA genotyping to study TCR occurrence patterns. The aim of the study was to test whether cataloging public T cell receptors could identify signatures of past pathogen exposure.

This clone has a single count. It has no known antigen specificity. Base qualities were left out, and no much larger clone turns up one base away. Reading the germline V gene gives CDR1 SGHDT and CDR2 YYEEEE. The CDR3 starts with the cysteine, ends with the phenylalanine, and has 17 residues. Only CDR3 DNA remains: 51 bases, in frame from the first base. Trimming removed 3 bases from V and 6 bases from J, leaving 24 bases between the germline ends. The cohort consisted of 600 to 700 healthy bone marrow donors. Cohort members were all nominally healthy when sampled, although unrecorded immune exposures were likely present. The donor tested CMV seronegative, placing the donor among the 350 to 400 seronegative members of the cohort. Every donor gave a peripheral blood sample, and the peripheral blood mononuclear cells from that sample were used for TCR beta sequencing. Genomic DNA extraction from the blood cell samples was performed with the Qiagen DNeasy Blood Extraction Kit.

Study-wide findings and limitations: A total of 164 TCR beta chains were listed by the study as associated with cytomegalovirus. The only immune exposure information available for the cohort was CMV serostatus. In an earlier analysis of more than 450 of the donors, most TCR beta V segments were observed in productive rearrangements about 90% or about 30% of the time, broadly matching IMGT annotations. Because the 87-base-pair reads could not distinguish some IMGT-functional V segments, including TRBV6-2 and TRBV6-3, those segments were excluded. In both the original and validation cohorts, the classifier was reported to diagnose cytomegalovirus status with high specificity and sensitivity. A later genetic analysis reported fewer N-insertions in productive TCRs among donors in an Asian-associated ancestry cluster than the roughly 700-donor mean. Because HLA typing was unavailable for some donors at each locus, only the typed subset was used in association tests. Assigning TCR associations to individual alleles was difficult when HLA alleles, especially DR and DQ, strongly co-occurred. A later analysis found that HLA-associated TCR beta chains were more clonally expanded and had lower generation probabilities than equally common non-associated chains. A further reported finding was that TCR beta sequences accurately predicted the HLA-A and HLA-B alleles for most subjects in the first cohort. Because counts were too low, about 17 rarely observed V segments, including chromosome 9 orphons, were excluded from the earlier analysis of 587 of the donors. According to the authors, the approach could potentially be generalized to other disease states and immunological phenotypes. According to a later analysis, TCR association rates differed among HLA loci, with DRB1 alleles showing the most associated TCRs and HLA-C alleles showing the fewest. In a later analysis, 16,951 TCR beta sequences were associated with specific HLA alleles at a false discovery rate of 0.05. This cohort had only TCR beta chains sequenced, and the lack of alpha or paired-chain data limited which features could be detected. Three of the identified cytomegalovirus-associated TCR beta chains were confirmed in vitro to be specific for cytomegalovirus antigens. Correlated functional status among segregating V segments might be attributable to linkage disequilibrium, but an unknown experimental factor could not be ruled out. Most TCR sequences were seen in very few donors, while some public TCRs were found in many individuals. In a later analysis, several top co-occurrence clusters were reported to appear linked to parvovirus B19, influenza, CMV and Epstein-Barr virus. A later genetic analysis associated a missense DCLRE1C variant with V-gene and J-gene trimming of TCR beta chains, and an independent cohort replicated the association. A cluster of highly shared sequence variants was judged likely to represent a technical artifact of the sequencing pipeline. According to a later analysis, most CMV-associated TCR beta chains appeared to be HLA-restricted, and the HLA associations seemed to be driven largely by CMV exposure. Roughly uniform sequencing depth across donors was assumed in presence/absence analyses, although this assumption may not hold.

Libraries were made using the immunoSEQ multiplex PCR assay. For the multiplex PCR, a mixture combining 60 forward primers for TCR Vbeta segments and 13 reverse primers for TCR Jbeta segments was used. A multiplex PCR assay on genomic DNA amplified the CDR3 region of rearranged TCR beta genes. On the Illumina HiSeq System, the amplified TCR beta libraries were sequenced as 87-base-pair reads. On the authors' methods: A later analysis tallied tens of millions of unique TCR beta chains across the 700 or so repertoires, and some 10 million of those chains were shared by two or more donors. Raw reads were error-corrected and collapsed into unique sequences with a nearest-neighbor algorithm that merged closely related sequences to remove PCR and sequencing errors. Alignment of CDR3 sequences to IMGT reference sequences was used to assign V, D and J gene segments. For a sequence to be retained, at least a six-nucleotide match to both a V gene segment and a J gene segment was required. Rearrangements were classified as productive when the CDR3 lacked stop codons and remained in frame with V and J, and all other rearrangements were classified as non-productive. CDR3 was defined by IMGT convention, running from the second conserved V-encoded cysteine to the conserved J-encoded phenylalanine. Sequences without an unambiguous match to a single V gene segment were excluded from the earlier analysis of approximately 560 of the donors. In an earlier analysis of approximately 560 of the donors, a V segment was called functional when productive rearrangements were above 56.7%, and segregating when the standard deviation between donors exceeded 5%. A statistical classification framework was built to diagnose cytomegalovirus status from the catalog of TCR beta chain sequences. V and J gene assignment, in a later analysis, came from comparing TCR nucleotide sequences with IMGT/GENE-DB human TR gene sequences. Using the TCRdist pipeline, a later analysis assigned CDR3 sequences along with most-parsimonious VDJ recombination scenarios. In a later analysis, each TCR beta chain was defined by its CDR3 amino acid sequence together with its V-gene family, and reads without a unique V-gene family were excluded. To address suspected cross-contamination and a sequencing artifact, a later analysis removed a few hundred highly shared, low-generation-probability nucleotide sequences. For each public chain, a later analysis derived a clonal expansion index from normalized ranks of inferred template counts within each repertoire. A later analysis computed generation probabilities with a VDJ recombination model fitted to out-of-frame rearrangements, and checked the results against IGoR. In a later analysis, hypergeometric tests were used to score TCR-TCR, TCR-HLA and TCR-CMV co-occurrence, with a repertoire-size bias correction applied to TCR pairs. False discovery rates were estimated in a later analysis by permuting HLA or CMV assignments 20 times. In a later analysis, co-occurring TCRs were grouped with DBSCAN, and TCRdist sequence similarity was added when clustering was performed within HLA-allele-positive subsets. For co-occurrence clustering, repertoires with fewer than 30,000 or more than 120,000 public chains were excluded, along with five or six repertoires with anomalous nucleotide sharing. TCRdb obtained this table from immuneACCESS and retained in-frame rearrangements with V and J assigned. These tables miss some clones; where compared with another copy, unresolved V genes account for less than half of the shortfall, and the remainder is unexplained. V and J calls plus clone size are reproduced from that table; the DNA served to infer D and trimming. The sample table records fewer than 70,000 clones; about 70% of these occur just once. Roughly 9.7% of the sample belongs to the ten largest clones.

Rearrangement joined TRBV5-6 to TRBJ2-5; TRBD2 is a possible D gene, resting on 7 matching bases. The specimen was PBMCs. The origin of this receptor is a woman aged 30 to 39 in good health and CMV-seronegative. The CDR3 reads CASSSLGSAGARQTQYF. The nucleotides are TGTGCCAGCAGCTCGTTGGGTTCCGCGGGGGCCCGCCAGACCCAGTACTTC.